This T cell receptor beta chain was recovered during a study of breast tumors, draining lymph nodes, adjacent tissues. Study-wide results and caveats: Most tumor T cells seemingly derive from lymph node, then expand in tumor. Tumors had less TCR diversity than lymph nodes, more than nontumor tissue. Tumor and nontumor repertoires were significantly more similar in luminal-like than in basal-like breast cancer.

TCRdb reprocessed the multiplex PCR reads via MiXCR and lists one record per CDR3 protein. The sample includes under 15,000 distinct CDR3 sequences, about 36% of them seen just once. Comment on this clonotype: Its cognate antigen is unknown. At one end, the junction sequence differs from germline, possibly due to a read error.

The material sequenced was breast tumor tissue. The TCR originated in a female donor with breast cancer. Some clones in this sample may be carry-over from other donors' samples.

The CDR3 bases are TGCGCCAGCCAAATAAAGGGACTAGCGCTTTACAATGAGCAGTTCTTC. Protein sequence: CASQIKGLALYNEQFF. The chain combines TRBV5-5 with TRBJ2-1; 10 bases match TRBD2. The CDR3 is 16 residues long. The germline CDR1 and CDR2 sequences are SGHKS and YYEKEE (reference sequence).